The clone carrying this T cell receptor beta chain was counted ten times or more. This sample is drawn from a study of blood T cells in healthy people across ages. This CDR3 is built from 13 residues. Germline V CDR1 and CDR2: DFQATT, SNEGSKA (reference sequence). V lost 1 base and J lost 3, with 10 bases in between. For the second PCR, which ran for 7 to 11 cycles, a sample-barcoded 5' primer and a J-beta primer mix were used. TCRdb re-called the 5' RACE reads with MiXCR, one entry per CDR3 protein. The sample includes over 500,000 distinct CDR3 sequences, around 50% of them seen just once. Drawn from each donor were 8.5 to 10 milliliters of peripheral blood.

The chain employs TRBV20-1 and TRBJ2-7; D might be TRBD2 (5 bases). This TCR was sampled from a woman of 80 years or more in good health. The sequencing sample was made of blood. CDR3 in DNA: TGCAGTGCTAGAGTTGGGAGCGGCTACGAGCAGTACTTC. It translates to CSARVGSGYEQYF.